One and the same sample provided the 4 T cell receptor beta chains below, sequenced in a study of blood T cells in healthy people across ages. Sample-barcoded 5' priming and a J-beta primer mix drove a second PCR of about 6 to 12 cycles. TCRdb independently ran MiXCR on the 5' RACE reads; one entry per CDR3 protein. The sample gives about a million distinct CDR3 sequences, less than 45% of which show up once; around 14% is in the top ten. The source material was blood. These receptor sequences come from a man between 18 and 29 years old in good health.

The chain joins TRBV7-9 to TRBJ1-5; no definite D call. Germline CDR1 is SEHNR and CDR2 is FQNEAQ (reference sequence). The length of the CDR3 is 16 residues. Trimming stripped 2 bases from V and 2 bases from J, with 13 bases between. CDR3 amino acids: CASSLRVGDGNQPQHF. The DNA for the CDR3 is TGTGCCAGCAGCTTACGAGTCGGTGACGGCAATCAGCCCCAGCATTTT.

This clonotype was recorded a few times. The rearrangement joins TRBV7-2 to TRBJ2-1; a weak D match, TRBD1 (6 bases). Germline CDR1 is SGHTA and CDR2 is FQGNSA. V lost 5 bases and J 4 bases, leaving 18 bases between the germline ends. This CDR3 is built from 16 residues. CDR3 in amino acids: CASSVSRDNYYNEQFF. The CDR3 nucleotides are TGTGCCAGCAGCGTAAGCCGGGACAACTATTACAATGAGCAGTTCTTC.

This clonotype was seen only once. CDR3 DNA sequence: TGTGCCAGCAGCCCCTCCCCAGCGAACTATGGCTACACCTTC. Residues: CASSPSPANYGYTF. The chain is built from TRBV7-2 and TRBJ1-2; the D is unclear. This CDR3 comprises 14 residues. Trimming took off 5 bases at V and 2 bases at J, with 12 bases between the two ends. The germline gives CDR1 SGHTA, CDR2 FQGNSA.

A few counts support this clonotype. The chain is built from TRBV7-9 and TRBJ2-3; maybe TRBD1 (5 bases). The germline V and J ends were trimmed by 5 bases and 4 bases, with 19 bases remaining between them. Germline values: CDR1 SEHNR, CDR2 FQNEAQ (reference sequence). The CDR3 consists of 16 residues. Here the CDR3 DNA reads TGTGCCAGCAGCCCCCCGGGCAGGGTCGAATCAGATACGCAGTATTTT. Its translation: CASSPPGRVESDTQYF. Variable domain in full (rest from reference TRBV7-9 and TRBJ2-3): DTGVSQNPRHKITKRGQNVTFRCDPISEHNRLYWYRQTLGQGPEFLTYFQNEAQLEKSRLLSDRFSAERPKGSFSTLEIQRTEQGDSAMYLCASSPPGRVESDTQYFGPGTRLTVL.